These 28 T cell receptor beta chains share one sample of origin, sequenced in a study of blood T cell repertoires in COVID-19. The assay was immunoSEQ multiplex PCR, and TCRdb's table has in-frame clones only and misses some. The table lists roughly 70,000 clones, 86% of them singletons. The sample taken for sequencing was peripheral blood. The receptors originated from an elderly man with COVID-19, enrolled during active disease.

A word on this clone: Germline and junction disagree at one end, which may indicate a read error. This chain uses TRBV24-1 with TRBJ1-2, with D uncertain. The CDR3 consists of 12 residues. CDR1 and CDR2 from the germline V gene are KGHDR and SFDVKD. The CDR3 sequence is CATSAANYGYAF. As DNA, the CDR3 is TGTGCCACCAGTGCTGCTAACTATGGCTACGCCTTC.

The rearrangement uses TRBV12-3 or TRBV12-4 and TRBJ1-2, with D possibly matching TRBD1 (5 bases). Trimming took off 3 bases at V and 8 bases at J, with 13 bases between the two ends. This CDR3 contains 13 residues. CDR3 bases: TGTGCCAGCAGTTTTGGGGCCCGACGGGGCTACACCTTC. It encodes CASSFGARRGYTF.

This clone was seen a few times. The chain uses TRBV4-1 and TRBJ2-7; 11 nucleotides match TRBD2. V lost 0 bases to trimming and J lost 4 bases; unmatched junction nucleotides: 5. CDR1 and CDR2 from the germline V gene are MGHRA and YSYEKL. CDR3 size: 16 residues. Here the CDR3 reads CASSQERLAGRYEQYF. DNA of the CDR3: TGCGCCAGCAGCCAAGAACGACTAGCGGGGAGATACGAGCAGTACTTC.

CDR3 sequence: CASSLAGTPGANVLTF. CDR3 bases: TGTGCCAGCAGCTTGGCCGGGACACCTGGGGCCAACGTCCTGACTTTC. V is TRBV5-5 and J is TRBJ2-6; D might be TRBD1 (6 bases). Per the germline V gene, CDR1 is SGHKS and CDR2 is YYEKEE (reference sequence). The CDR3 runs to 16 residues. Trimming removed 0 bases from V and 2 bases from J, with 9 bases in between. Drawing the rest from reference TRBV5-5 and TRBJ2-6, the complete variable domain is DAGVTQSPTHLIKTRGQQVTLRCSPISGHKSVSWYQQVLGQGPQFIFQYYEKEERGRGNFPDRFSARQFPNYSSELNVNALLLGDSALYLCASSLAGTPGANVLTFGAGSRLTVL.

The chain is built from TRBV3-1 (or the pseudogene TRBV3-2) and TRBJ2-5; D possibly corresponds to TRBD2 (6 bases). CDR1 is LGHDT and CDR2 is YNNKEL in the germline V gene (reference sequence). Trimming shortened V by 4 bases and J by 0 bases, and 9 bases separated the two germline ends. CDR3 length equals 14 residues. In DNA, the CDR3 is TGTGCCAGCAGCCTTGGGGGGAACCAAGAGACCCAGTACTTC. Its translation: CASSLGGNQETQYF.

Remarks on this clone: Its ends do not fully match the called genes, so a read error is possible. The rearrangement uses TRBV3-1 (or the pseudogene TRBV3-2) and TRBJ1-3; maybe TRBD1 (5 bases). Germline V gene sequence: CDR1 LGHDT, CDR2 YNNKEL (reference sequence). The CDR3 length is 16 residues. CDR3 loop: CASSLNNQGSGNTIYF. The CDR3 nucleotides read TGTGCCAGCAGCTTAAACAACCAGGGTTCTGGGAACACCATATATTTT.

The chain recombines TRBV29-1 with TRBJ1-1; D uncertain. The CDR3 is 13 residues long. The germline V gene has CDR1 SQVTM and CDR2 ANQGSEA. Trimming took off 0 bases at V and 7 bases at J, with 12 bases between the two ends. The CDR3 coding sequence is TGCAGCGTTGAAGAGAGTATGGGGAGTGAAGCTTTCTTT. This gives the protein CSVEESMGSEAFF.

V and J are TRBV12-3 or TRBV12-4 and TRBJ1-5; D might be TRBD1 (5 bases). This CDR3 has 13 amino acids. V gave up 6 bases and J gave up 7 bases, with 13 bases separating them. CDR3 DNA sequence: TGTGCCAGCAGGGGGGGGATGGGGCAGCCCCAGCATTTT. It encodes CASRGGMGQPQHF.

This sequence joins TRBV12-3 or TRBV12-4 and TRBJ2-3; TRBD1 is a possible D gene (5 bases). The CDR3 length is 13 residues. Trimming shortened V by 7 bases and J by 6 bases, and 14 bases separated the two germline ends. The CDR3 protein is CASTPGAWDTQYF. As DNA, the CDR3 is TGTGCCAGCACCCCTGGGGCCTGGGATACGCAGTATTTT.

The chain links TRBV9 to TRBJ2-3; D is undetermined. This CDR3 has 11 amino acids. Deletions cut 2 bases from V and 5 bases from J, with 3 bases between. Germline V CDR1 and CDR2: SGDLS, YYNGEE. The CDR3 DNA reads TGTGCCAGCAGCGTTCGAGATACGCAGTATTTT. Its protein product is CASSVRDTQYF.

The V call is TRBV2, the J call TRBJ2-7; 13 bases align to TRBD2. The CDR3 spans 14 residues. The V segment lost 3 bases and the J segment 8 bases; nucleotides outside the gene matches: 4. Germline CDR1 and CDR2: SNHLY and FYNNEI. The CDR3 loop is CASSDSGTSGKQYF. The CDR3 nucleotides read TGTGCCAGCAGTGACTCCGGGACTAGCGGGAAGCAGTACTTC. Complete variable domain (other parts from reference TRBV2 and TRBJ2-7): EPEVTQTPSHQVTQMGQEVILRCVPISNHLYFYWYRQILGQKVEFLVSFYNNEISEKSEIFDDQFSVERPDGSNFTLKIRSTKLEDSAMYFCASSDSGTSGKQYFGPGTRLTVT.

This clone was seen once. V gene TRBV5-4 combines with J gene TRBJ1-4; D gene uncertain. Germline V CDR1 and CDR2: SGHNT, YYREEE (reference sequence). V lost 4 bases and J 1 base, leaving 11 bases between the germline ends. The CDR3 is 15 amino acids. The CDR3 spells CASSPWSGTNEKLFF. In DNA, the CDR3 is TGTGCCAGCAGCCCCTGGAGCGGAACTAATGAAAAACTGTTTTTT.

The chain carries TRBV7-2 and TRBJ2-2; no clear D gene. The germline gives CDR1 SGHTA, CDR2 FQGNSA. V was trimmed by 4 bases and J by 0 bases, leaving 6 bases between them. This CDR3 comprises 14 residues. The CDR3 sequence: CASSSQANTGELFF. The CDR3 coding sequence is TGTGCCAGCAGCTCCCAGGCGAACACCGGGGAGCTGTTTTTT.

This clone was seen a few times. The chain links TRBV19 to TRBJ1-2; 7 nucleotides match TRBD1. This CDR3 has 12 amino acids. Germline V gives CDR1 LNHDA, CDR2 SQIVND (reference sequence). With 9 bases clipped from V and 3 bases from J, the junction kept 4 bases outside the gene matches. CDR3 sequence: CASNDRDYGYTF. The CDR3 DNA reads as TGTGCCAGCAATGACAGGGACTATGGCTACACCTTC.

The sample holds one count of this clone. The V gene is TRBV10-3, the J gene TRBJ1-1, with D perhaps TRBD1 (6 bases). Germline loops: CDR1 ENHRY, CDR2 SYGVKD. This CDR3 is built from 14 residues. Trimming took 7 bases from V and 7 from J, leaving 19 bases between them. The CDR3 DNA sequence: TGTGCCATCAACCGGGACAAAAACCGTAATGAAGCTTTCTTT. Translating gives CAINRDKNRNEAFF.

The rearrangement uses TRBV9 and TRBJ1-1; 8 bases align to TRBD1. Germline V lookup: CDR1 SGDLS, CDR2 YYNGEE. The CDR3 is 17 residues long. V dropped 0 bases and J dropped 0; count of bases not matched to a gene: 7. The chain's CDR3 is CASSVATGGGLNTEAFF. CDR3 DNA sequence: TGTGCCAGCAGCGTAGCTACAGGGGGAGGGTTGAACACTGAAGCTTTCTTT. Supplemented by reference TRBV9 and TRBJ1-1, the full variable domain reads DSGVTQTPKHLITATGQRVTLRCSPRSGDLSVYWYQQSLDQGLQFLIQYYNGEERAKGNILERFSAQQFPDLHSELNLSSLELGDSALYFCASSVATGGGLNTEAFFGQGTRLTVV.

Only one count was recorded for this clone. For the CDR3, the DNA is TGTGCCAGCTCACCGGCCAGGGCCGATAGCAATCAGCCCCAGCATTTT. This sequence encodes CASSPARADSNQPQHF. The chain links TRBV18 to TRBJ1-5; weak D call: TRBD1 (5 bases). This CDR3 has 16 residues. Trimming removed 3 bases from V and 0 bases from J, with 12 bases in between. Germline loops: CDR1 KGHSH, CDR2 LQKENI.

CDR3 in DNA: TGTGCCAGTAGTATGACAGGGGGTGATGGCTACACCTTC. It codes for CASSMTGGDGYTF. This chain uses TRBV19 with TRBJ1-2; 9 bases agree with TRBD1. The germline V gene has CDR1 LNHDA and CDR2 SQIVND (reference sequence). J was trimmed by 6 bases and V by 3 bases; bases with no gene match: 2. The length of the CDR3 is 13 residues.

The gene calls are TRBV5-1 and TRBJ2-1, with 12 bases identical to TRBD2. Trimming cost V 5 bases and J 5 bases; bases outside gene matches: 8. CDR1 SGHRS and CDR2 YFSETQ come from the germline V gene. CDR3 size: 16 residues. This CDR3 reads CASRGPLAGGNNEQFF. DNA for the CDR3: TGCGCCAGCAGAGGGCCCCTAGCGGGGGGGAACAATGAGCAGTTCTTC.

The chain joins TRBV13 to TRBJ1-4; no clear D gene. V was cut by 4 bases and J by 3 bases, with 6 bases left in between. CDR1 is PRHDT, CDR2 FYEKMQ, per germline (reference sequence). This CDR3 contains 13 residues. DNA of the CDR3: TGTGCCAGCAGCTCGGGTTCTAATGAAAAACTGTTTTTT. Its protein product is CASSSGSNEKLFF. The entire variable domain, with the rest obtained from reference TRBV13 and TRBJ1-4, is as follows: AAGVIQSPRHLIKEKRETATLKCYPIPRHDTVYWYQQGPGQDPQFLISFYEKMQSDKGSIPDRFSAQQFSDYHSELNMSSLELGDSALYFCASSSGSNEKLFFGSGTQLSVL.

This clone was counted a single time. V gene TRBV10-2 combines with J gene TRBJ1-2; D gene ambiguous. The CDR3 is 14 amino acids. Between the trimmed V and J ends, which lost 3 bases and 4 bases, there was a span of 12 bases. Germline-derived CDR1 and CDR2 are WSHSY and SAAADI. The CDR3 loop reads CASSDFQDAYGYTF. In DNA, the CDR3 is TGCGCCAGCAGTGATTTCCAGGATGCCTATGGCTACACCTTC.

The V and J genes are TRBV5-4 and TRBJ1-1; D possibly corresponds to TRBD1 (6 bases). Trimming shortened V by 0 bases and J by 6 bases, and 12 bases separated the two germline ends. From germline, CDR1 is SGHNT and CDR2 YYREEE (reference sequence). CDR3 length equals 14 residues. The CDR3: CASSLGGPGSEAFF. The CDR3, as DNA: TGTGCCAGCAGCTTGGGGGGGCCTGGCTCTGAAGCTTTCTTT.

The chain carries TRBV5-1 and TRBJ2-5; TRBD2 is a possible D gene (6 bases). Germline CDR1 reads SGHRS; CDR2 reads YFSETQ. Trimming shortened V by 4 bases and J by 1 base, and 14 bases separated the two germline ends. CDR3 length: 15 residues. CDR3 DNA sequence: TGCGCCAGCAGCCCCACGGCGGGGAGCCAAGAGACCCAGTACTTC. This gives the protein CASSPTAGSQETQYF.

V gene TRBV5-5 combines with J gene TRBJ1-2; possibly TRBD1 for D (5 bases). Trimming left V 1 base short and J 4 bases short, with 14 bases between. CDR3 length: 15 residues. Germline CDR1 reads SGHKS; CDR2 reads YYEKEE (reference sequence). As DNA, the CDR3 is TGTGCCAGCAGCTTGATGGGTCACCAGGGCTATGGCTACACCTTC. It translates to CASSLMGHQGYGYTF.

The chain employs TRBV9 and TRBJ1-2; D ambiguous. V gave up 0 bases and J gave up 7 bases, with 13 bases separating them. Germline CDR1 SGDLS, CDR2 YYNGEE. The CDR3 has 14 residues. Written as DNA, the CDR3 is TGTGCCAGCAGCGTAGATGGATGGGGAGGTGGCTACACCTTC. Translating it yields CASSVDGWGGGYTF.

Comments on this clone: Other DNA variants within this sample encode the same CDR3. This chain links TRBV18 with TRBJ2-7; 7 bases agree with TRBD1. Trimming at V came to 2 bases and at J to 2 bases, leaving 0 bases not matched to a gene. CDR3 length: 13 residues. Looked up from germline, CDR1 is KGHSH and CDR2 is LQKENI. The CDR3 DNA follows: TGTGCCAGCTCACCAGACAGGGCCTACGAGCAGTACTTC. Translating gives CASSPDRAYEQYF.

This clone has only one observation. The chain is built from TRBV18 and TRBJ1-1; 7 bases map to TRBD1. V lost 5 bases to trimming and J lost 4 bases; unmatched junction nucleotides: 7. CDR1 is KGHSH and CDR2 is LQKENI in the germline V gene. This CDR3 region has 14 residues. In DNA form, the CDR3 reads TGTGCCAGCTCAGAACTACAGGGGAGCACTGAAGCTTTCTTT. Its translation: CASSELQGSTEAFF.

This chain joins TRBV7-6 and TRBJ2-7, with 7 bases identical to TRBD1. The V gene end was trimmed by 5 bases and the J gene end by 4 bases; junction bases not matched to a gene: 11. Germline assignment: CDR1 SGHVS and CDR2 FNYEAQ. The CDR3 length is 15 residues. CDR3 protein: CASSPQTGYMYEQYF. The CDR3 region has the DNA TGTGCCAGCAGCCCTCAGACAGGGTACATGTACGAGCAGTACTTC.